The sequence of this T cell receptor beta chain was determined in a study of blood T cell repertoires in COVID-19. In the authors' methods: Amplification of reference gene primers was used by the study to estimate nucleated cell counts. Profiled with immunoSEQ multiplex PCR; TCRdb holds only in-frame clones, not every one. The DNA gave D and trimming, while V, J and clone size come from that table. This sample has under 250,000 clones, with 65% to 90% found just once. The participants were between roughly 18 and 89 years old and came from roughly 25 US areas. The study assigned cohorts using participant-reported clinical history. The CDR3 has 17 amino acids. Looked up from germline, CDR1 is LGHDT and CDR2 is YNNKEL (reference sequence). The trim removed 5 bases at V and 6 bases at J, leaving 12 bases unmatched.

The chain has TRBV3-1 (or the pseudogene TRBV3-2) and TRBJ1-6, with 8 bases aligning to TRBD1. The clonotype was recovered from a woman aged 50 to 60 with acute COVID-19. Material: PBMCs or T cells enriched from blood (not recorded which). The CDR3, as DNA: TGTGCCAGCAGCTTGGGGTTAACCGGGACAGGTAATTCACCCCTCCACTTT. It yields the protein CASSLGLTGTGNSPLHF.